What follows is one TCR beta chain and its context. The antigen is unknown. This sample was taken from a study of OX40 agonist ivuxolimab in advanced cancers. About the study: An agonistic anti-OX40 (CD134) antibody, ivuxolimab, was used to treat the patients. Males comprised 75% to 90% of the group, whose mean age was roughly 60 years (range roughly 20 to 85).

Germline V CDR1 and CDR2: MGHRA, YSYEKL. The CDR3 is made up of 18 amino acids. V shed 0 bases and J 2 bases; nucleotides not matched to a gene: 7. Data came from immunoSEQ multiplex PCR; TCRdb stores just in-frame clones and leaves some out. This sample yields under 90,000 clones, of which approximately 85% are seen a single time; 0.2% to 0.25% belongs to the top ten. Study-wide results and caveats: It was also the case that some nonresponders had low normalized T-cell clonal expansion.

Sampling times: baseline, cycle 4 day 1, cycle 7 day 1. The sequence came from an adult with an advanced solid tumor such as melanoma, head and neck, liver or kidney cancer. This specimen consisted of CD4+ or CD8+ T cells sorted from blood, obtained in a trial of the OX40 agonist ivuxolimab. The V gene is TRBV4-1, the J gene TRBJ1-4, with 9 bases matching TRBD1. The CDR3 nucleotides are TGCGCCAGCAGCCAAGATCCGGGGACAGGGAACACTAATGAAAAACTGTTTTTT. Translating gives CASSQDPGTGNTNEKLFF.